The 13 T cell receptor beta chains below come from one sample, sequenced in a study of T cells in localized non-small cell lung cancer. The table came from immunoSEQ multiplex PCR; TCRdb's copy has only in-frame clones and leaves some out. The table shows some 33,000 clones, with about 89% occurring only once. The source material was PBMCs, sampled before any cancer treatment. The receptors come from a man between 35 and 75 years old with stage II lung adenocarcinoma.

CDR3: CASSLEVLAGRGGTDTQYF. DNA for the CDR3: TGTGCCAGCAGCTTAGAGGTGCTAGCGGGGAGAGGTGGCACAGATACGCAGTATTTT. V is TRBV7-2 and J is TRBJ2-3, with 9 nucleotides matching TRBD2. The germline V gene encodes CDR1 SGHTA and CDR2 FQGNSA. Trimming took 1 base from V and 1 from J; bases not matched to a gene: 12. This CDR3 contains 19 residues.

The chain recombines TRBV28 with TRBJ1-1; TRBD1 agrees at 8 bases. The germline gives CDR1 MDHEN, CDR2 SYDVKM. This CDR3 comprises 13 residues. J lost 6 bases, V lost 3 bases, and 3 bases had no gene match. This chain's CDR3 is CASSFRGLAEAFF. DNA for the CDR3: TGTGCCAGCAGTTTCAGGGGGCTGGCTGAAGCTTTCTTT. Complete variable domain (other parts from reference TRBV28 and TRBJ1-1): DVKVTQSSRYLVKRTGEKVFLECVQDMDHENMFWYRQDPGLGLRLIYFSYDVKMKEKGDIPEGYSVSREKKERFSLILESASTNQTSMYLCASSFRGLAEAFFGQGTRLTVV.

The genes are TRBV27 and TRBJ2-1; D is undetermined. Germline CDR1 MNHEY, CDR2 SMNVEV (reference sequence). This CDR3 is built from 14 residues. The V end was cut by 2 bases, the J end by 6 bases, with 11 bases between. The CDR3 protein is CASSLRQTSNEQFF. CDR3 nucleotide sequence: TGTGCCAGCAGTTTAAGGCAGACGAGCAATGAGCAGTTCTTC.

The chain uses TRBV2 and TRBJ1-2, with D uncertain. Trimming removed 4 bases from V and 5 bases from J, with 11 bases in between. CDR1 SNHLY and CDR2 FYNNEI come from the germline V gene. This CDR3 is 13 amino acids long. The DNA for the CDR3 is TGTGCCAGCAGTGTTACAAATGCTTATGGCTACACCTTC. Its protein product is CASSVTNAYGYTF.

This chain joins TRBV27 and TRBJ1-1, with 8 bases fitting TRBD1. With V trimmed by 1 base and J by 2 bases, 6 bases remained unmatched. CDR1 is MNHEY, CDR2 SMNVEV, per germline (reference sequence). This CDR3 comprises 16 residues. CDR3 sequence: CASSLYGTGFNTEAFF. CDR3 nucleotide sequence: TGTGCCAGCAGTTTATACGGGACAGGCTTCAACACTGAAGCTTTCTTT.

The chain uses TRBV9 and TRBJ2-7; tentative D call: TRBD1 (6 bases). The CDR3 runs to 16 residues. Germline-derived CDR1 and CDR2 are SGDLS and YYNGEE. Trimming pared 1 base from V and 3 bases from J, leaving 17 bases between. CDR3 in amino acids: CASSVSGQGSLYEQYF. The CDR3 DNA sequence: TGTGCCAGCAGCGTAAGTGGGCAGGGGAGTCTCTACGAGCAGTACTTC.

On this clone itself: A read error may produce the germline difference seen at one junction end. V and J are TRBV7-9 and TRBJ1-1; D might be TRBD1 (6 bases). The CDR3 extends over 13 amino acids. Germline V CDR1 and CDR2: SEHNR, FQNEAQ (reference sequence). CDR3 region: CASTFGGDRPTNF. The CDR3 nucleotides read TGTGCCAGCACCTTCGGGGGAGACAGGCCTACCAACTTT. The variable domain in full, with the rest retrieved from reference TRBV7-9 and TRBJ1-1, is DTGVSQNPRHKITKRGQNVTFRCDPISEHNRLYWYRQTLGQGPEFLTYFQNEAQLEKSRLLSDRFSAERPKGSFSTLEIQRTEQGDSAMYLCASTFGGDRPTNFGQGTRLTVV.

This clone has only one observation. The gene calls are TRBV5-1 and TRBJ2-5; 8 bases are a match to TRBD1. After removal of 3 bases from V and 1 base from J, the junction contained 11 bases not matched to a gene. Germline CDR1 is SGHRS and CDR2 is YFSETQ. The CDR3 contains 17 residues. In nucleotides, the CDR3 is TGCGCCAGCAGCTGGCCCACCGACAGGGGTCGCCAAGAGACCCAGTACTTC. It yields the protein CASSWPTDRGRQETQYF.

The chain is built from TRBV7-3 and TRBJ2-3, with D perhaps matching TRBD1 or TRBD2 (5 bases each). Trimming took 4 bases from V and 6 from J, leaving 14 bases between them. The CDR3 has 14 amino acids. Germline V gene lookup returns CDR1 SGHTA and CDR2 FQGTGA. The CDR3 loop is CASSSSGTGDTQYF. CDR3 in DNA: TGTGCCAGCAGCTCTTCGGGGACGGGGGATACGCAGTATTTT. The whole variable domain, filled in from reference TRBV7-3 and TRBJ2-3, reads GAGVSQTPSNKVTEKGKYVELRCDPISGHTALYWYRQSLGQGPEFLIYFQGTGAADDSGLPNDRFFAVRPEGSVSTLKIQRTERGDSAVYLCASSSSGTGDTQYFGPGTRLTVL.

The V call is TRBV11-2, the J call TRBJ2-5; D ambiguous. The CDR3 sequence is 11 residues long. V was clipped by 5 bases and J by 3 bases, with 4 bases between them. Germline CDR1 is SGHAT and CDR2 is FQNNGV. The CDR3 loop is CASSRKETQYF. For the CDR3, the DNA is TGTGCCAGCAGCCGCAAAGAGACCCAGTACTTC.

In this sample, this clone turned up once. This sequence joins TRBV19 and TRBJ2-6; possibly TRBD2 for D (5 bases). The CDR3 runs to 14 residues. The germline V gene has CDR1 LNHDA and CDR2 SQIVND (reference sequence). Trimming stripped 5 bases from V and 7 bases from J, with 12 bases between. CDR3 sequence (DNA): TGTGCCAGTAGTTACCTAGCCCCCGCCAACGTCCTGACTTTC. This encodes CASSYLAPANVLTF.

The V and J genes are TRBV21-1 and TRBJ1-1. TRBV21-1 is classified as a pseudogene. There are 14 residues in the CDR3. The CDR3 nucleotides read TGTGCCAGCAGCTCCTCAGGGAGGGACACTGAAGCTTTCTTT. It specifies CASSSSGRDTEAFF.

The chain uses TRBV7-8 and TRBJ2-7, with D hard to call. CDR1 and CDR2 (germline): SGHVS, FQNEAQ. CDR3 length equals 11 residues. The V gene lost 3 bases and the J gene lost 1 base, with 1 base spanning the gap. The CDR3 here is CASSLSYEQYF. The CDR3 nucleotides are TGTGCCAGCAGCTTGTCCTACGAGCAGTACTTC.